One and the same sample provided the 30 T cell receptor beta chains below, sequenced in a study of blood T cell repertoires in COVID-19. Data came from immunoSEQ multiplex PCR; TCRdb stores just in-frame clones and leaves some out. The sample yields approximately 270,000 clones, 84% seen once. Specimen: peripheral blood. These receptors originate from a person between 65 and 79 years old with COVID-19, enrolled during active disease.

This clone appeared once. The chain carries TRBV15 and TRBJ2-7; 8 nucleotides line up with TRBD1. Trimming took 1 base from V and 1 from J; bases not matched to a gene: 0. This CDR3 has 14 amino acids. Per germline, CDR1 LNHNV and CDR2 YYDKDF (reference sequence). CDR3 amino acids: CATSRGQGSYEQYF. The CDR3 bases are TGTGCCACCAGCAGAGGACAGGGGTCCTACGAGCAGTACTTC.

This sequence joins TRBV28 and TRBJ1-5, with 7 bases aligning to TRBD1. Germline CDR1 MDHEN, CDR2 SYDVKM. This CDR3 contains 13 residues. J gave up 4 bases and V 6 bases, and 3 bases lay outside the gene matches. This CDR3 reads CASREQGNQPQHF. In DNA form, the CDR3 reads TGTGCCAGCAGGGAACAGGGGAATCAGCCCCAGCATTTT.

The CDR3 nucleotides read TGCGCCAGCAGCCCGACTAGCGCCCCGGGCAATGAGCAGTTCTTC. Encoded protein: CASSPTSAPGNEQFF. V is TRBV5-1 and J is TRBJ2-1, with 8 bases that match TRBD2. CDR3 size: 15 residues. The ends lost 4 bases at V and 6 bases at J; junction bases unmatched: 9. From germline, CDR1 is SGHRS and CDR2 YFSETQ.

The genes are TRBV6-6 and TRBJ1-4, with D possibly TRBD1 on 6 matching bases. The CDR3 has 13 residues. Germline V gene data show CDR1 as MNHNY and CDR2 as SVGAGI (reference sequence). The V and J ends lost 8 bases and 8 bases respectively, with 15 bases between them. The CDR3 region is CASFGQGTEKLFF. As DNA, the CDR3 is TGTGCCAGCTTCGGTCAGGGGACCGAAAAACTGTTTTTT.

This clone was found many times. This chain uses TRBV4-1 with TRBJ2-2, with 8 positions matching TRBD2. Germline assignment: CDR1 MGHRA and CDR2 YSYEKL. CDR3 size: 16 residues. V lost 4 bases, J lost 1 base, and 5 bases stayed unmatched. CDR3 amino acids: CASSPNSGKNTGELFF. The CDR3, as DNA: TGCGCCAGCAGCCCTAATAGCGGGAAGAACACCGGGGAGCTGTTTTTT.

The J gene is TRBJ1-5, the V gene TRBV30; D might be TRBD1 (6 bases). Germline values: CDR1 GTSNPN, CDR2 SVGIG (reference sequence). Trimming removed 0 bases from V and 5 bases from J, with 14 bases in between. The CDR3 sequence is 15 residues long. The CDR3 is CAWSVHSGGHQPQHF. Written as DNA, the CDR3 is TGTGCCTGGAGTGTACATTCCGGGGGGCATCAGCCCCAGCATTTT.

The V gene is TRBV19, the J gene TRBJ1-1, with D unclear. The CDR3 covers 14 residues. The germline V gene encodes CDR1 LNHDA and CDR2 SQIVND (reference sequence). V lost 3 bases, J lost 5 bases, and 13 bases lay in between. The CDR3, as DNA: TGTGCCAGTAGTATTGGCCGCCTTCGAACTGAAGCTTTCTTT. It yields the protein CASSIGRLRTEAFF.

This clone was seen more than once but under ten times. J is TRBJ2-7 and V is TRBV7-9; D is possibly TRBD2 (6 bases). The CDR3 is 15 residues long. Looked up from germline, CDR1 is SEHNR and CDR2 is FQNEAQ (reference sequence). Trimming shortened V by 1 base and J by 0 bases, and 10 bases separated the two germline ends. The CDR3 loop reads CASSLESGVSYEQYF. The CDR3 DNA reads as TGTGCCAGCAGCTTAGAGTCGGGGGTCTCCTACGAGCAGTACTTC.

The CDR3 DNA reads as TGTGCCAGCAGAGGACAGGGGGCTGTGGCCGGGGAGCTGTTTTTT. This encodes CASRGQGAVAGELFF. This sequence joins TRBV6-5 and TRBJ2-2; 11 positions match TRBD1. Germline CDR1 MNHEY, CDR2 SVGAGI. The CDR3 has 15 residues. Germline trimming cut 6 bases from V and 6 bases from J; bases unmatched to any gene: 6.

V and J are TRBV28 and TRBJ1-5, with D uncertain. V was clipped by 8 bases and J by 6 bases, with 20 bases between them. From germline, CDR1 is MDHEN and CDR2 SYDVKM. This CDR3 spans 15 amino acids. CDR3 nucleotide sequence: TGTGCCAGCGGCCCAGCGGAGGGCGGGCGTCAGCCCCAGCATTTT. It encodes CASGPAEGGRQPQHF.

This chain joins TRBV7-9 and TRBJ2-2; perhaps TRBD2 as D (6 bases). This CDR3 comprises 15 residues. The germline CDR1 and CDR2 sequences are SEHNR and FQNEAQ (reference sequence). V gave up 4 bases and J gave up 5 bases, with 14 bases separating them. CDR3 sequence (DNA): TGTGCCAGCAGCTATGGACTAATTGGTACCGGGGAGCTGTTTTTT. Its translation is CASSYGLIGTGELFF.

This sequence joins TRBV2 and TRBJ2-3; D is perhaps TRBD1 (6 bases). This CDR3 is 14 amino acids long. Germline assignment: CDR1 SNHLY and CDR2 FYNNEI. V was pared by 4 bases and J by 10 bases, with 18 bases between. The CDR3 protein is CASSVGVGGLAQYF. In nucleotides, the CDR3 is TGTGCCAGCAGTGTGGGGGTAGGGGGATTAGCGCAGTATTTT.

The sample holds one count of this clone. V gene TRBV5-3 combines with J gene TRBJ2-5; 11 bases agree with TRBD2. TRBV5-3 is reported as an ORF; its role is uncertain. The CDR3 consists of 14 residues. With V trimmed by 4 bases and J by 7 bases, 6 bases remained unmatched. This CDR3 is CARSATSGAGTQYF. CDR3 nucleotide sequence: TGTGCCAGAAGCGCGACTAGCGGGGCAGGGACCCAGTACTTC.

The chain combines TRBV2 with TRBJ2-2, with D unresolved. The V and J ends lost 0 bases and 7 bases respectively, with 3 bases between them. The CDR3 is made up of 12 amino acids. Germline lookup yields CDR1 SNHLY and CDR2 FYNNEI. The DNA of the CDR3 is TGTGCCAGCAGTGAAGCCATCGGGGAGCTGTTTTTT. Translation: CASSEAIGELFF.

This chain connects TRBV5-1 to TRBJ2-7, with a weak D call TRBD2 (5 bases). CDR1 and CDR2 (germline): SGHRS, YFSETQ. CDR3 length equals 13 residues. V lost 2 bases and J lost 2, with 8 bases in between. CDR3 loop: CASSLGSTYEQYF. The DNA for the CDR3 is TGCGCCAGCAGCTTAGGGAGTACCTACGAGCAGTACTTC. The full variable domain, in which reference TRBV5-1 and TRBJ2-7 provide the parts outside the CDR3, is KAGVTQTPRYLIKTRGQQVTLSCSPISGHRSVSWYQQTPGQGLQFLFEYFSETQRNKGNFPGRFSGRQFSNSRSEMNVSTLELGDSALYLCASSLGSTYEQYFGPGTRLTVT.

This chain joins TRBV7-6 and TRBJ1-6, with a possible D match to TRBD1 (5 bases). Germline-derived CDR1 and CDR2 are SGHVS and FNYEAQ. The CDR3 is 15 residues long. V lost 5 bases, J lost 10 bases, and 18 bases lay in between. The DNA for the CDR3 is TGTGCCAGCAGCCCTACTGCAGGGTCGGAATCACCCCTCCACTTT. Residues: CASSPTAGSESPLHF.

This chain links TRBV7-3 with TRBJ1-1, with 8 bases aligning to TRBD1. Germline trimming cut 5 bases from V and 5 bases from J; bases unmatched to any gene: 4. The germline V gene encodes CDR1 SGHTA and CDR2 FQGTGA. CDR3 length equals 13 residues. The CDR3 here is CASSITGGTEAFF. CDR3 nucleotide sequence: TGTGCCAGCAGCATCACAGGGGGGACTGAAGCTTTCTTT.

This clone was picked up one time. The rearrangement links TRBV30 to TRBJ2-5; 8 bases agree with TRBD1. CDR1 is GTSNPN and CDR2 is SVGIG in the germline V gene (reference sequence). There are 14 residues in the CDR3. J lost 1 base, V lost 5 bases, and 6 bases had no gene match. CDR3 region: CAWGTGGTQETQYF. In DNA, the CDR3 is TGTGCCTGGGGGACAGGTGGGACCCAAGAGACCCAGTACTTC.

This sequence joins TRBV2 and TRBJ1-2; 7 nucleotides agree with TRBD1. Trimming took 5 bases from V and 2 from J; bases not matched to a gene: 5. Germline loops: CDR1 SNHLY, CDR2 FYNNEI. The CDR3 contains 14 residues. The CDR3 sequence: CASSRQDRNYGYTF. CDR3 nucleotides: TGTGCCAGCAGTCGACAGGACAGGAACTATGGCTACACCTTC.

There are a few counts of this clone. The sample has other DNA sequences that encode this CDR3 too. The J gene is TRBJ2-5, the V gene TRBV7-9, with 8 bases identical to TRBD2. The CDR3 is made up of 15 amino acids. Unmatched junction bases numbered 7, after V lost 5 bases and J lost 2 bases. The germline V gene encodes CDR1 SEHNR and CDR2 FQNEAQ (reference sequence). CDR3 bases: TGTGCCAGCAGCCTCCGCCGCGGGAGGCAAGAGACCCAGTACTTC. It encodes CASSLRRGRQETQYF.

The sample holds one count of this clone. The CDR3 region has the DNA TGTGCCGTCTTCGGCAGGGCGGCTAATGAAAAACTGTTTTTT. Protein: CAVFGRAANEKLFF. The V call is TRBV28, the J call TRBJ1-4, with D possibly TRBD1 on 5 matching bases. The CDR3 loop spans 14 amino acids. Germline V lookup: CDR1 MDHEN, CDR2 SYDVKM. V lost 11 bases and J lost 3, with 16 bases in between.

This clone was observed once. V is TRBV5-1 and J is TRBJ2-3; TRBD2 aligns across 7 bases. The ends lost 4 bases at V and 4 bases at J; junction bases unmatched: 12. CDR3 length: 16 residues. CDR1 and CDR2 from the germline V gene are SGHRS and YFSETQ. Written as DNA, the CDR3 is TGCGCCAGCAGCGCGGGACTAAAGCCTCAGCCAGATACGCAGTATTTT. The encoded protein is CASSAGLKPQPDTQYF.

This rearrangement joins TRBV2 to TRBJ2-3, with D tentatively TRBD2 (7 bases). Trimming removed 4 bases from V and 6 bases from J, with 14 bases in between. This CDR3 spans 14 amino acids. CDR1 is SNHLY, CDR2 FYNNEI, per germline. In DNA, the CDR3 is TGTGCCAGCAGTGTTGGCGGGGGCGGGGATACGCAGTATTTT. Translation gives CASSVGGGGDTQYF.

This chain connects TRBV10-3 to TRBJ1-2; D is undetermined. The CDR3 length is 13 residues. Germline CDR1 and CDR2: ENHRY and SYGVKD. V was cut by 11 bases and J by 5 bases, with 18 bases left in between. CDR3: CAFKERVWYGYTF. The CDR3 nucleotides read TGTGCCTTCAAGGAACGGGTTTGGTATGGCTACACCTTC.

This chain uses TRBV2 with TRBJ2-5; a weak D match, TRBD1 (6 bases). With 8 bases removed from V and 4 bases from J, the gap between germline ends came to 17 bases. Germline V lookup: CDR1 SNHLY, CDR2 FYNNEI. The CDR3 totals 14 residues. CDR3 amino acids: CASSMGRGIETQYF. DNA for the CDR3: TGTGCCAGCTCGATGGGCAGGGGAATAGAGACCCAGTACTTC.

The chain has TRBV5-4 and TRBJ1-2; 8 positions agree with TRBD1. The trim removed 2 bases at V and 2 bases at J, leaving 2 bases unmatched. The CDR3 covers 14 residues. The germline V gene has CDR1 SGHNT and CDR2 YYREEE (reference sequence). CDR3 nucleotides: TGTGCCAGCAGCTTCCGGACAGGGAACTATGGCTACACCTTC. Its translation is CASSFRTGNYGYTF.

The chain carries TRBV7-9 and TRBJ2-7; D remains unclear. Germline V gives CDR1 SEHNR, CDR2 FQNEAQ (reference sequence). The CDR3 runs to 11 residues. The V end lost 5 bases, the J end lost 2 bases, and 4 bases lay between the germline ends. The CDR3 is CASSDTYEQYF. CDR3 nucleotide sequence: TGTGCCAGCAGCGACACCTACGAGCAGTACTTC. Based on the CDR3 plus reference TRBV7-9 and TRBJ2-7, the full variable domain is DTGVSQNPRHKITKRGQNVTFRCDPISEHNRLYWYRQTLGQGPEFLTYFQNEAQLEKSRLLSDRFSAERPKGSFSTLEIQRTEQGDSAMYLCASSDTYEQYFGPGTRLTVT.

The rearrangement links TRBV6-6 to TRBJ1-4, with D possibly matching TRBD1 (5 bases). Germline V gives CDR1 MNHNY, CDR2 SVGAGI (reference sequence). The ends were cut back, 7 bases at V and 8 bases at J, with 20 bases in the middle. This CDR3 is 15 amino acids long. CDR3 residues: CASTTVGRGNEKLFF. As DNA, the CDR3 is TGTGCCAGCACCACGGTGGGACGGGGGAACGAAAAACTGTTTTTT.

This chain connects TRBV18 to TRBJ1-2; D call uncertain. Trimming cost V 3 bases and J 6 bases, with 20 bases left between them. This CDR3 has 16 residues. Germline CDR1 reads KGHSH; CDR2 reads LQKENI. The CDR3 loop is CASSPREREKGDGYTF. The CDR3 DNA reads as TGTGCCAGCTCACCGAGGGAAAGGGAAAAAGGTGATGGCTACACCTTC.

The CDR3 nucleotides are TGTGCCAGCAGCCACCGTCGGCCTAGCGCCGCTAGCACAGATACGCAGTATTTT. Translation gives CASSHRRPSAASTDTQYF. The J gene is TRBJ2-3, the V gene TRBV3-1 (or the pseudogene TRBV3-2), with D maybe TRBD2 (6 bases). The germline V gene has CDR1 LGHDT and CDR2 YNNKEL (reference sequence). This CDR3 contains 18 residues. V gave up 3 bases and J gave up 0 bases, with 19 bases separating them.